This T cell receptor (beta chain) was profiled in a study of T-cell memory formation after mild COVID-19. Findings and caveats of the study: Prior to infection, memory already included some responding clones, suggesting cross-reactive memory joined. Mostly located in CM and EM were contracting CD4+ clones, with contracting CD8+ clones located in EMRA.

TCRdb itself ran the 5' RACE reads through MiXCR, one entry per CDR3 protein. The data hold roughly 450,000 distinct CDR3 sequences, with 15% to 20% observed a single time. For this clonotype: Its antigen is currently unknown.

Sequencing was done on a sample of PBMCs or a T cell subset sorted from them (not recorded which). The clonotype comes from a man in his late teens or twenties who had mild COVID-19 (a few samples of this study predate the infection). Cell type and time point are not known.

The CDR3 region is CASSTVGGRYGEKLFF. The CDR3 DNA follows: TGTGCCAGCAGCACGGTCGGAGGGCGCTACGGGGAAAAACTGTTTTTT. The chain joins TRBV28 to TRBJ1-4; D gene ambiguous. Between the trimmed V and J ends, which lost 6 bases and 8 bases, there was a span of 22 bases. The CDR3 totals 16 residues. Germline V gives CDR1 MDHEN, CDR2 SYDVKM.